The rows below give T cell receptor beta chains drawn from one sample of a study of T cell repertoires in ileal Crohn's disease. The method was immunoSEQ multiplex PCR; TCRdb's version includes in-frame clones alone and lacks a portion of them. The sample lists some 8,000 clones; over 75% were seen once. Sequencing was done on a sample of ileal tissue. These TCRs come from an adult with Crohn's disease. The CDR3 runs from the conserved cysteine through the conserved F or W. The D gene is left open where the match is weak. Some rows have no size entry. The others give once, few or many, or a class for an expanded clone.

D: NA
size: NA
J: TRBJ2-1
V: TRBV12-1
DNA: TGTGCCAGCTCCCCGGCCCCGGGAGCTGCCTACAATGAGCAGTTCTTC
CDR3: CASSPAPGAAYNEQFF

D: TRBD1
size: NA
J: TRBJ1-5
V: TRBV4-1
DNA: TGCGCCAGCAGCCAAGATTCAGGGGGGAGACAGCCCCAGCATTTT
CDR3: CASSQDSGGRQPQHF

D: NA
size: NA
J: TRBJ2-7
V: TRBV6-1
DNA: TGTGCCAGCAGTGGTTCAGGGCTCGAGCAGTACTTC
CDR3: CASSGSGLEQYF

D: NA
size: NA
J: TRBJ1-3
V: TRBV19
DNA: TGTGCCAGTAGTCCGGCCGGAAACACCATATATTTT
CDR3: CASSPAGNTIYF

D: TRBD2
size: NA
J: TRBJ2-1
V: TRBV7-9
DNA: TGTGCCAGCAGCTTAGTACTAGCGGGGACCAATGAGCAGTTCTTC
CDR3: CASSLVLAGTNEQFF

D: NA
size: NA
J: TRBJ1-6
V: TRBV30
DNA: TGTGCCTGGAGTGTAGATCGTAATTCACCCCTCCACTTT
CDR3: CAWSVDRNSPLHF

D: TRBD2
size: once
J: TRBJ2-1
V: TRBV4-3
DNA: TGCGCCAGCAGCGTGCGACTAGCGGGGGATGAGCAGTTCTTC
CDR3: CASSVRLAGDEQFF

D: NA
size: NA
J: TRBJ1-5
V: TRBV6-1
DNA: TGTGCCAGCAGTGAAGGCGGGGGGGATCAGCCCCAGCATTTT
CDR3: CASSEGGGDQPQHF

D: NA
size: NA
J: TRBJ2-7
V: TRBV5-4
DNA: TGTGCCAGCAGCTTGGTACAGGGCTACGAGCAGTACTTC
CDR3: CASSLVQGYEQYF

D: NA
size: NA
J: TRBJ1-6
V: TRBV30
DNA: TGTGCCTGGAGTATGGGGAATTCACCCCTCCACTTT
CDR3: CAWSMGNSPLHF

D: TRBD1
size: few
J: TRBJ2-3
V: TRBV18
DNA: TGTGCCAGCTCAAGAAGGACAGGGGGAAGCACAGATACGCAGTATTTT
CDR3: CASSRRTGGSTDTQYF

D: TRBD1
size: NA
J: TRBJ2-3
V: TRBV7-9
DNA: TGTGCCAGCAGCCCCGGGACAGGGGGCGATACGCAGTATTTT
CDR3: CASSPGTGGDTQYF

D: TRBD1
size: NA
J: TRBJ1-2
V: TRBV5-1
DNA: TGCGCCAGCAGCTGGGACAGCTCTAACTATGGCTACACCTTC
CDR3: CASSWDSSNYGYTF

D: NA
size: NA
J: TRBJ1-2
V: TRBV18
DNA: TGTGCCAGCTCACCAGGCCAGGGAAATCTGGACTATGGCTACACCTTC
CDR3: CASSPGQGNLDYGYTF

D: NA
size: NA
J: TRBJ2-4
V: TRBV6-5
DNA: TGTGCCAGCAGTTACTTTGGGCGCCTGTACTTC
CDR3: CASSYFGRLYF

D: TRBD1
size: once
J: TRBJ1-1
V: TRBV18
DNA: TGTGCCAGCTCACCGACAGGGGACACTGAAGCTTTCTTT
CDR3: CASSPTGDTEAFF

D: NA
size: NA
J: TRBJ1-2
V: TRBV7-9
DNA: TGTGCCAGCAGCTCCGTAGACAGGTTCGTGAGCTACACCTTC
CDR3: CASSSVDRFVSYTF

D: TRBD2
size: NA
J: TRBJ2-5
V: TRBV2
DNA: TGTGCCAGCAGTGAAGGGAGCGGGGGAGGGACCCAGTACTTC
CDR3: CASSEGSGGGTQYF

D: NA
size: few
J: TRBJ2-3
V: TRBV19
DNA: TGTGCCAGTAGTATCGGACCCTACCGGAGCACAGATACGCAGTATTTT
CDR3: CASSIGPYRSTDTQYF

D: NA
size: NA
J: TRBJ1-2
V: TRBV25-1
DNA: TGTGCCAGCAGTGTATTGGGTGGCCCCTATGGCTACACCTTC
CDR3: CASSVLGGPYGYTF

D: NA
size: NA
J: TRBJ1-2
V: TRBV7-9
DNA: TGTGCCAGCGCCGGGACACTGATCTATGGCTACACCTTC
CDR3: CASAGTLIYGYTF

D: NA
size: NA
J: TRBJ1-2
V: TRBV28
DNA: TGTGCCAGCAGTTTTTCCACTTTCTTATACTATGGCTACACCTTC
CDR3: CASSFSTFLYYGYTF

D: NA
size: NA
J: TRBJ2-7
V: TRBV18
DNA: TGTGCCAGCTCACTTCCGGGGGCCACCTACGAGCAGTACTTC
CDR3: CASSLPGATYEQYF

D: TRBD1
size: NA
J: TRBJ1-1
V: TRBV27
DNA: TGTGCCAGCAGTCAGCAGACAGGGGCGGAAGCTTTCTTT
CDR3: CASSQQTGAEAFF

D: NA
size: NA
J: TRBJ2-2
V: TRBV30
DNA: TGTGCCTGGAGAGGGGTTGGACGTGCCGGGGAGCTGTTTTTT
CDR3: CAWRGVGRAGELFF

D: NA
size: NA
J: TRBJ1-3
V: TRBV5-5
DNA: TGTGCCAGCAGCGTAACCGGGAATACGAACTCTGGAAACACCATATATTTT
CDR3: CASSVTGNTNSGNTIYF

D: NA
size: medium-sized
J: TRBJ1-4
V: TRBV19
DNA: TGTGCCAGTAGTCGGACGGATATTAATGAAAAACTGTTTTTT
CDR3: CASSRTDINEKLFF

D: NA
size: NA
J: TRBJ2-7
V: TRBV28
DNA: TGTGCCAGCAGTTTTGACGATCGGGTCTCGGGCGAGCAGTACTTC
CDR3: CASSFDDRVSGEQYF

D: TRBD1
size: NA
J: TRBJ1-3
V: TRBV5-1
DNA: TGCGCCAGCAGCTTGGCCCCGACAGGGGCTGGAAACACCATATATTTT
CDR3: CASSLAPTGAGNTIYF

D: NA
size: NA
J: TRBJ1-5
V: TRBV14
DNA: TGTGCCAGCAGCCACAGTGGTGGTCAGCCCCAGCATTTT
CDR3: CASSHSGGQPQHF

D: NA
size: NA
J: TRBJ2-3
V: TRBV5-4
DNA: TGTGCCAGCAGCTTACGTCAGGACGGCACAGATACGCAGTATTTT
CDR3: CASSLRQDGTDTQYF

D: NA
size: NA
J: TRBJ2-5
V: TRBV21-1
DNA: TGTGCCAGCAGCAAAAGGCAGGGGGAGCGGCAAGAGACCCAGTACTTC
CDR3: CASSKRQGERQETQYF

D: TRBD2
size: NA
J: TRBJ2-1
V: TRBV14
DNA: TGTGCCAGCAGCCTCAAAGCGGGGGGGTGGTACAATGAGCAGTTCTTC
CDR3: CASSLKAGGWYNEQFF

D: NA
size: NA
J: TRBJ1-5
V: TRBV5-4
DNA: TGTGCCAGCAGCGCAGGACCGGGCAATCAGCCCCAGCATTTT
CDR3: CASSAGPGNQPQHF

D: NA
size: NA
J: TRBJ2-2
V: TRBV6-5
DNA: TGTGCCAGCAGTTATACAGGGGGGAGGGCCGGGGAGCTGTTTTTT
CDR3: CASSYTGGRAGELFF

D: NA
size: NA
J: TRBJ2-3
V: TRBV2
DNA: TGTGCCAGCAGAGGGAACACAGATACGCAGTATTTT
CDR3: CASRGNTDTQYF

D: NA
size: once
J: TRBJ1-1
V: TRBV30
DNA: TGTGCCTGGAGGCTAGACACTGAAGCTTTCTTT
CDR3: CAWRLDTEAFF

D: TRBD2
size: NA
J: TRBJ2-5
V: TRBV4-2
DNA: TGTGCCAGCAGCCAAGAGATCAGGCTAGCGGGAGGCGAGACCCAGTACTTC
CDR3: CASSQEIRLAGGETQYF